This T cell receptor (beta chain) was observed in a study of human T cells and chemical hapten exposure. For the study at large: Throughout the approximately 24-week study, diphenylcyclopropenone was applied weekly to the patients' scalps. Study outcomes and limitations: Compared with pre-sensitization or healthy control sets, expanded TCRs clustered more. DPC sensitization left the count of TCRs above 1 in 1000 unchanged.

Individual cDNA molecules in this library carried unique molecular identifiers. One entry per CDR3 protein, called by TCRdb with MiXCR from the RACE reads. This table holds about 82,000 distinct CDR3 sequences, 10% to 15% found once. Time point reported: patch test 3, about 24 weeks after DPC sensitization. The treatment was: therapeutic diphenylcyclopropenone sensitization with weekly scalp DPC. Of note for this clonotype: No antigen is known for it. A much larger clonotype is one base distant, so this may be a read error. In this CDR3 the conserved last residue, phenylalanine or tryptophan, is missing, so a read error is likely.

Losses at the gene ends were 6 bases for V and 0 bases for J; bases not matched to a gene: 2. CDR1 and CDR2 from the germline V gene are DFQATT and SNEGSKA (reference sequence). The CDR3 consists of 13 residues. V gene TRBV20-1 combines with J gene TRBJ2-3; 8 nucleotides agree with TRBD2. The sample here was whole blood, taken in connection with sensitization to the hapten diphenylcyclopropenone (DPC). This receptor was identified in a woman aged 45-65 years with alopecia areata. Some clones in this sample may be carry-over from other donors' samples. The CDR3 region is CSAKRESTDTQYI. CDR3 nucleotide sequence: TGCAGTGCCAAGCGGGAGAGCACAGATACGCAGTATATT.